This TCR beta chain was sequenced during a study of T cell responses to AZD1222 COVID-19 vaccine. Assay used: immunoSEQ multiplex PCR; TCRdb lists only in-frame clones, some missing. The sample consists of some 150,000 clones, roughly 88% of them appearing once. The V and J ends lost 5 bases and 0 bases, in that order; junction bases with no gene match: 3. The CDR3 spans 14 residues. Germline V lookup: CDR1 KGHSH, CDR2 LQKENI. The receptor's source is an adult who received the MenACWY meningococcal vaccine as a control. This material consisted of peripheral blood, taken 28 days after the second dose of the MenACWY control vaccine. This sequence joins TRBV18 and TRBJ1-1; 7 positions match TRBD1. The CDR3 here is CASSSQGVNTEAFF. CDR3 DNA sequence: TGTGCCAGCTCATCGCAGGGGGTGAACACTGAAGCTTTCTTT.